The clone carrying this T cell receptor beta chain came up a few times. The data originate from a study of T cell responses to AZD1222 COVID-19 vaccine. CDR1 and CDR2 (germline): LNHDA, SQIVND (reference sequence). V was clipped by 1 base and J by 3 bases, with 10 bases between them. The CDR3 has 16 amino acids. TCRdb's copy holds only in-frame clones and misses some; the assay was immunoSEQ multiplex PCR. The sample holds approximately 180,000 clones; 90% are singletons and the top ten take roughly 6%. Source: peripheral blood, taken on day 0 of AZD1222 vaccination. The TCR comes from an adult in good health. This sequence joins TRBV19 and TRBJ2-6, with a possible D match to TRBD2 (5 bases). The CDR3 nucleotides read TGTGCCAGTAGTATAGGGACTGGTATTGGGGCCAACGTCCTGACTTTC. This gives the protein CASSIGTGIGANVLTF.